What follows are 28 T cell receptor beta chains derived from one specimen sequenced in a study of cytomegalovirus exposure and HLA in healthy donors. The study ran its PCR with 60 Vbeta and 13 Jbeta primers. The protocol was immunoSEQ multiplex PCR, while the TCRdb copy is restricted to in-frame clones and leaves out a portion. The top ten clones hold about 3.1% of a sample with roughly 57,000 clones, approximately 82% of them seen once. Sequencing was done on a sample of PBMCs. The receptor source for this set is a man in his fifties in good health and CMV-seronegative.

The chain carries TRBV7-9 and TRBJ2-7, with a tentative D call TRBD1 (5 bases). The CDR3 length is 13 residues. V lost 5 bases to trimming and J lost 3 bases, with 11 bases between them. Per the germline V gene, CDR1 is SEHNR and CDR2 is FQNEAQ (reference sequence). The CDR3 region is CASSQGIFYEQYF. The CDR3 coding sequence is TGTGCCAGCAGCCAGGGAATCTTCTACGAGCAGTACTTC.

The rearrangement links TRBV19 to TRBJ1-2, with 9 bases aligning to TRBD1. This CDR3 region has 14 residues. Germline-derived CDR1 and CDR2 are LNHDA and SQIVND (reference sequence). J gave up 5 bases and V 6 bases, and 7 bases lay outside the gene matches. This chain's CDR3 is CASSPGQGKYGYTF. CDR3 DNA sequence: TGTGCCAGTAGCCCGGGACAGGGAAAGTATGGCTACACCTTC.

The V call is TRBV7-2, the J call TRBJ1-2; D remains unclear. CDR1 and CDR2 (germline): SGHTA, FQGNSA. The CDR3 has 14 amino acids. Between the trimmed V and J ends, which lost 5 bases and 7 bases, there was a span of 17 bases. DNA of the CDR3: TGTGCCAGCAGCCCGGACCGGGGAAGAAGTGGCTACACCTTC. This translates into CASSPDRGRSGYTF.

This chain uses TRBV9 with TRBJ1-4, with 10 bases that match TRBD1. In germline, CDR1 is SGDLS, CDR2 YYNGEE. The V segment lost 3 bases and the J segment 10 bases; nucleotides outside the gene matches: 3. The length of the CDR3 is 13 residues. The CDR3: CASSGDRGGKLFF. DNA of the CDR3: TGTGCCAGCAGCGGGGACAGGGGTGGAAAACTGTTTTTT.

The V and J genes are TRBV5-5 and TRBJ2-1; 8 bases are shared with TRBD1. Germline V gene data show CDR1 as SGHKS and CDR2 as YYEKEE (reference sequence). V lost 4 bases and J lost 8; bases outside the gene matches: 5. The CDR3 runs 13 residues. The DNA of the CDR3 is TGTGCCAGCAGCAATCAGGGGGCGGATGAGCAGTTCTTC. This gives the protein CASSNQGADEQFF.

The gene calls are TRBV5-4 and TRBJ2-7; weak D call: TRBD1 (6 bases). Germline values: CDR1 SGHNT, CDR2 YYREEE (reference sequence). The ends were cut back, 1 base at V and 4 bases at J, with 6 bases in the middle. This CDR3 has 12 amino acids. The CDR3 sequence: CASSLQGYEQYF. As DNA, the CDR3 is TGTGCCAGCAGCTTGCAGGGGTACGAGCAGTACTTC.

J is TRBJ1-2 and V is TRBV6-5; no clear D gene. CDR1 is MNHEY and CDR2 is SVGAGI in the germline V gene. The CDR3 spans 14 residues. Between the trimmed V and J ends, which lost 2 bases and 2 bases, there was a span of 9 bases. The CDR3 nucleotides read TGTGCCAGCAGTTACGCAGGAAGGAACTATGGCTACACCTTC. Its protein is CASSYAGRNYGYTF.

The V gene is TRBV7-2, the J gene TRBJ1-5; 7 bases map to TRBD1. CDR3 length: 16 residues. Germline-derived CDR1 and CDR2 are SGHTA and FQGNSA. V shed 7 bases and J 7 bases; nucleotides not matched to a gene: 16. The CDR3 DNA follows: TGTGCCAGCACCTCAGCAGGGGGGGGCGCGGAGCAGCCCCAGCATTTT. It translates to CASTSAGGGAEQPQHF.

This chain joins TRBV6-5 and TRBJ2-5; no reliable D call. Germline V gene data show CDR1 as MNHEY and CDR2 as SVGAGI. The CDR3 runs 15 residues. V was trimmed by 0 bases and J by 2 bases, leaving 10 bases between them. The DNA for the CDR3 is TGTGCCAGCAGTTACTCGGCGGCCCTTCAAGAGACCCAGTACTTC. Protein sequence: CASSYSAALQETQYF.

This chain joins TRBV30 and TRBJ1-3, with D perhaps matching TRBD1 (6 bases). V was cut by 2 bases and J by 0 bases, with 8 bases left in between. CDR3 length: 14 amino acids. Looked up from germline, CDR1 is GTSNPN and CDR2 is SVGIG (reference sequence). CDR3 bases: TGTGCCTGGAGTACAGGGACCTCTGGAAACACCATATATTTT. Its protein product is CAWSTGTSGNTIYF.

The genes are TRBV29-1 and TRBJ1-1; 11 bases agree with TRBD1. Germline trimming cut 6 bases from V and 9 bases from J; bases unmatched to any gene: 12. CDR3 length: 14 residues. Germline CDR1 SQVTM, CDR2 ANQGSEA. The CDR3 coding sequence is TGCAGCGTCGTAGGACAGGGGGCATTCGGCAAAGCTTTCTTT. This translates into CSVVGQGAFGKAFF.

The chain's CDR3 is CASSQDRASTDTQYF. In nucleotides, the CDR3 is TGCGCCAGCAGCCAGGACAGGGCTAGCACAGATACGCAGTATTTT. The V call is TRBV5-1, the J call TRBJ2-3; 8 bases match TRBD1. V dropped 4 bases and J dropped 0; count of bases not matched to a gene: 4. Germline V gene lookup returns CDR1 SGHRS and CDR2 YFSETQ. The CDR3 has 15 residues. Using reference TRBV5-1 and TRBJ2-3 for the parts outside the CDR3, the full variable domain is KAGVTQTPRYLIKTRGQQVTLSCSPISGHRSVSWYQQTPGQGLQFLFEYFSETQRNKGNFPGRFSGRQFSNSRSEMNVSTLELGDSALYLCASSQDRASTDTQYFGPGTRLTVL.

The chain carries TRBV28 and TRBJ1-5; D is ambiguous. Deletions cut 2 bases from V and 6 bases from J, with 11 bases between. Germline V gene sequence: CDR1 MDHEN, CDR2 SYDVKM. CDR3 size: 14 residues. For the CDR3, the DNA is TGTGCCAGCAGTTTAATTGGGTACAGTCAGCCCCAGCATTTT. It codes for CASSLIGYSQPQHF.

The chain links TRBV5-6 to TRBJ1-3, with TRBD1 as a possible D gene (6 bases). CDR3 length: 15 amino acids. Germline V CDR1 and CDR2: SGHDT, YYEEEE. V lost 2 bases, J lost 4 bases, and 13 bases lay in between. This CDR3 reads CASSFGGARGNTIYF. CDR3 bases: TGTGCCAGCAGCTTTGGGGGGGCGCGAGGAAACACCATATATTTT.

The CDR3 loop is CASSGQGTWSYNEQFF. The CDR3 DNA follows: TGTGCCAGCAGTGGACAGGGTACTTGGTCCTACAATGAGCAGTTCTTC. V usage is TRBV6-1 and J usage is TRBJ2-1; 7 nucleotides line up with TRBD1. The CDR3 spans 16 residues. V trimming: 4 bases; J trimming: 1 base; junction bases outside the gene matches: 7. Germline V gene lookup returns CDR1 MNHNS and CDR2 SASEGT.

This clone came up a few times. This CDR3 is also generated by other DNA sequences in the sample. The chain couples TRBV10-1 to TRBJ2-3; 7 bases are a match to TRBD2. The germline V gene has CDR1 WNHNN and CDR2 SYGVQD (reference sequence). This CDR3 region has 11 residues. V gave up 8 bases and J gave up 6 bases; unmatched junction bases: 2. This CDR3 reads CASSAGDTQYF. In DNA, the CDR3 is TGCGCCAGCTCAGCGGGGGATACGCAGTATTTT.

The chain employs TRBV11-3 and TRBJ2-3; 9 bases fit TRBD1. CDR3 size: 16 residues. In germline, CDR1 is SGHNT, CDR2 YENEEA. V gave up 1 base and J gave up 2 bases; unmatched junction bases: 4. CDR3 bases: TGTGCCAGCAGCTTAGCCGGGACAGGGATCACAGATACGCAGTATTTT. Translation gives CASSLAGTGITDTQYF.

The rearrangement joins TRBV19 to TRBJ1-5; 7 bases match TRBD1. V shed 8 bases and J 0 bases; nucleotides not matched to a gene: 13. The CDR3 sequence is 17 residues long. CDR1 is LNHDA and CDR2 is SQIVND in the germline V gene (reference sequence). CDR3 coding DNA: TGTGCCAGTTCCGACAGGGCCAGGGGACCTAGCAATCAGCCCCAGCATTTT. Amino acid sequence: CASSDRARGPSNQPQHF.

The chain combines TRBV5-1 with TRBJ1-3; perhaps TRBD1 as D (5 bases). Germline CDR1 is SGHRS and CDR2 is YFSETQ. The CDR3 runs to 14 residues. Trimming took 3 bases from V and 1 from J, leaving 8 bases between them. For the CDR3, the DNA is TGCGCCAGCAGCTCGGGGGTTTCTGGAAACACCATATATTTT. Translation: CASSSGVSGNTIYF.

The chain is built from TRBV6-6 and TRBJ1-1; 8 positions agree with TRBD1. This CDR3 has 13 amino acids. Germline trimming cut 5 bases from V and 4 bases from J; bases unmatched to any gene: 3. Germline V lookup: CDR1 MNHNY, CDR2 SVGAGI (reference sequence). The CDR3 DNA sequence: TGTGCCAGCAGTGACAGGGGTAGCACTGAAGCTTTCTTT. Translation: CASSDRGSTEAFF.

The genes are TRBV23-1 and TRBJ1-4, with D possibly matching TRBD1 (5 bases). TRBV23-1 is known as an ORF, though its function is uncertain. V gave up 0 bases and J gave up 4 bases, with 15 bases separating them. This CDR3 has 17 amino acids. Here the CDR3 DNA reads TGCGCCAGCAGTCAATCGGGGACTGACCGCATTAATGAAAAACTGTTTTTT. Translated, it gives CASSQSGTDRINEKLFF.

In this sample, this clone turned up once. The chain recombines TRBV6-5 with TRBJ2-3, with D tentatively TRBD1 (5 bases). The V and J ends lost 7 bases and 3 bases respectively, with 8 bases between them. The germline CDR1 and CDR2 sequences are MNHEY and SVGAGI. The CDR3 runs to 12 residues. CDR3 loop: CASKAGTDTQYF. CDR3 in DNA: TGTGCCAGCAAAGCAGGGACAGATACGCAGTATTTT.

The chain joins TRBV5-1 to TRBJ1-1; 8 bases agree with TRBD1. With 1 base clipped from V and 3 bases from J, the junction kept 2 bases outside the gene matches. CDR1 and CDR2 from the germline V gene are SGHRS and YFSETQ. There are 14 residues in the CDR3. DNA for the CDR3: TGCGCCAGCAGCTTGAACAGGGGGGACACTGAAGCTTTCTTT. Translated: CASSLNRGDTEAFF.

This chain's CDR3 is CASSVTASGQGNEKLFF. The CDR3 DNA follows: TGTGCCAGCAGCGTAACTGCATCGGGACAGGGTAATGAAAAACTGTTTTTT. The genes are TRBV9 and TRBJ1-4, with 9 nucleotides matching TRBD1. Germline V CDR1 and CDR2: SGDLS, YYNGEE. The junction had 8 bases not matched to a gene; V was cut back by 1 base and J by 4 bases. This CDR3 has 17 amino acids.

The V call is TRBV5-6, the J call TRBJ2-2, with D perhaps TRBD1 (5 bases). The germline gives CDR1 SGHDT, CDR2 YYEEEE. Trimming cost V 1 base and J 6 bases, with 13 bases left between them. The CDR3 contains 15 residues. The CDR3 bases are TGTGCCAGCAGCTTGCCTTGGGGCGCGTCCGGGGAGCTGTTTTTT. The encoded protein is CASSLPWGASGELFF.

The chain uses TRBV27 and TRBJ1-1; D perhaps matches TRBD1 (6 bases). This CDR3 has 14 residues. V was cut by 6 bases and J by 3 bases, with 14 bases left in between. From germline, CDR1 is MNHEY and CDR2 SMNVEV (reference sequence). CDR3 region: CASRAGVLYTEAFF. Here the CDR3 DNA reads TGTGCCAGCAGAGCAGGGGTACTATACACTGAAGCTTTCTTT.

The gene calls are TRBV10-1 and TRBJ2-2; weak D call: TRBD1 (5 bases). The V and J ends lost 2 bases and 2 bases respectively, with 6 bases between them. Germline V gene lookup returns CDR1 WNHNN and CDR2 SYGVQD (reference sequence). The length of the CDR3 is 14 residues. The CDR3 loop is CASSERGNTGELFF. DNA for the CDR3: TGCGCCAGCAGTGAGAGGGGAAACACCGGGGAGCTGTTTTTT.

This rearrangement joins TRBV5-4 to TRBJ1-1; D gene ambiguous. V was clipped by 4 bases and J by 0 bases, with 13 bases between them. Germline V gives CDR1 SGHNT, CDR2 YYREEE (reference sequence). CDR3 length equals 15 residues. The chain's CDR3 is CASSPDLRVNTEAFF. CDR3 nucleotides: TGTGCCAGCAGCCCGGACTTAAGAGTGAACACTGAAGCTTTCTTT.